These 3 T cell receptor beta chains came from one sample sequenced in a study of glioma-infiltrating T cells after dendritic cell vaccination. The data were produced by immunoSEQ multiplex PCR, yet TCRdb's version contains in-frame clones alone and is incomplete. The sample records roughly 85,000 clones, roughly 85% being singletons. Time point defined: after dendritic cell vaccination, including at tumor progression/relapse. The sample here was blood, taken after dendritic cell vaccination. The receptors shown here come from a human donor with glioblastoma.

This rearrangement joins TRBV4-1 to TRBJ1-2; 10 bases match TRBD1. Germline V gives CDR1 MGHRA, CDR2 YSYEKL. The CDR3 spans 13 residues. J was trimmed by 8 bases and V by 1 base; bases with no gene match: 1. The DNA for the CDR3 is TGCGCCAGCAGCCAAGGGGACAGGGGAGGCTACACCTTC. This gives the protein CASSQGDRGGYTF.

This chain links TRBV7-2 with TRBJ1-2; D perhaps matches TRBD1 (5 bases). The V and J ends lost 5 bases and 5 bases respectively, with 12 bases between them. CDR1 and CDR2 from the germline V gene are SGHTA and FQGNSA. CDR3 length: 13 residues. The CDR3 spells CASSADSGYGYTF. CDR3 nucleotides: TGTGCCAGCAGCGCAGACAGTGGGTATGGCTACACCTTC.

The chain has TRBV11-2 and TRBJ1-1; D call uncertain. This CDR3 spans 13 amino acids. The germline gives CDR1 SGHAT, CDR2 FQNNGV. V was pared by 3 bases and J by 3 bases, with 8 bases between. The CDR3 DNA sequence: TGTGCCAGCAGCTTTGATCGGGACACTGAAGCTTTCTTT. Protein: CASSFDRDTEAFF.